Following are 32 T cell receptor beta chains from one sample sequenced in a study of T cells in Graves' hyperthyroidism and ophthalmopathy. Researchers amplified the TCR beta CDR3 regions from RNA transcripts. First-round RT-PCR with HTBI primers amplified the TCR CDR3 region. From the multiplex PCR reads, TCRdb called clonotypes with MiXCR, one entry per CDR3 protein. The sample contains 550,000 to 800,000 distinct CDR3 sequences, roughly 17% of which appear only once. The sequenced material came from blood. Source of these receptors: a young man with Graves' hyperthyroidism.

This clonotype has at least ten counts. This chain links TRBV2 with TRBJ2-3, with 9 bases aligning to TRBD1. Germline CDR1 reads SNHLY; CDR2 reads FYNNEI. Trimming at V came to 10 bases and at J to 4 bases, leaving 9 bases not matched to a gene. The CDR3 spans 14 residues. The CDR3 bases are TGTGCCACCGTTAAGGACAGGGGATCAGATACGCAGTATTTT. It encodes CATVKDRGSDTQYF.

This clonotype has a single count. This may stem from a read error, because a much larger clone lies one nucleotide away. The rearrangement uses TRBV18 and TRBJ2-3; no definite D call. CDR1 is KGHSH, CDR2 LQKENI, per germline. This CDR3 has 14 amino acids. The CDR3, as DNA: TGTGCCAGGTCACCATCATTATACCCAGATACGCAGTATTTT. Translated: CARSPSLYPDTQYF. The full variable domain, completed using reference TRBV18 and TRBJ2-3, is NAGVMQNPRHLVRRRGQEARLRCSPMKGHSHVYWYRQLPEEGLKFMVYLQKENIIDESGMPKERFSAEFPKEGPSILRIQQVVRGDSAAYFCARSPSLYPDTQYFGPGTRLTVL.

CDR3 sequence reads: CASSIAKGAEAFF. CDR3 sequence (DNA): TGTGCCAGCAGCATAGCTAAGGGGGCGGAAGCTTTCTTT. This chain links TRBV5-4 with TRBJ1-1, with TRBD1 identical over 7 bases. The V gene end was trimmed by 4 bases and the J gene end by 8 bases; junction bases not matched to a gene: 8. CDR3 length: 13 amino acids. CDR1 is SGHNT, CDR2 YYREEE, per germline (reference sequence).

In its sample, this clonotype was seen many times. V usage is TRBV2 and J usage is TRBJ2-3, with D unresolved. The CDR3 is 16 amino acids. Germline V gives CDR1 SNHLY, CDR2 FYNNEI. The V gene lost 2 bases and the J gene lost 0 bases, with 12 bases spanning the gap. CDR3 sequence reads: CASSEWADPSTDTQYF. DNA of the CDR3: TGTGCCAGCAGTGAATGGGCGGACCCAAGCACAGATACGCAGTATTTT.

A remark on this clonotype: This could be a read error, since a much larger clone is one nucleotide away. This chain links TRBV6-1 with TRBJ1-1; 7 bases map to TRBD1. The CDR3 is 14 residues long. V shed 6 bases and J 1 base; nucleotides not matched to a gene: 5. CDR1 is MNHNS and CDR2 is SASEGT in the germline V gene. The CDR3 spells CASRDRSENTEAFF. Here the CDR3 DNA reads TGTGCCAGCAGGGACAGGTCCGAGAACACTGAAGCTTTCTTT.

As DNA, the CDR3 is TGTGCCAGCAGCGCCCCAGGGTTAAGGAACACCATATATTTT. Amino acid sequence: CASSAPGLRNTIYF. V usage is TRBV9 and J usage is TRBJ1-3, with a tentative D call TRBD1 (5 bases). There are 14 residues in the CDR3. Trimming took 3 bases from V and 7 from J, leaving 14 bases between them. Germline CDR1 SGDLS, CDR2 YYNGEE.

This clonotype was picked up many times. The V and J genes are TRBV3-1 and TRBJ1-5; D uncertain. This CDR3 is built from 14 residues. Between the trimmed V and J ends, which lost 5 bases and 7 bases, there was a span of 15 bases. CDR1 and CDR2 (germline): LGHDT, YNNKEL (reference sequence). The CDR3 region has the DNA TGTGCCAGCAGCAGAGCAGGCAGGCGGCAGCCCCAGCATTTT. It yields the protein CASSRAGRRQPQHF.

This clonotype was counted ten times or more. V and J are TRBV19 and TRBJ2-3; 10 bases fit TRBD2. CDR1 is LNHDA, CDR2 SQIVND, per germline (reference sequence). Losses at the gene ends were 7 bases for V and 4 bases for J; bases not matched to a gene: 5. There are 14 residues in the CDR3. The CDR3 loop is CASTLAGAADTQYF. CDR3 bases: TGTGCCAGTACCCTAGCGGGAGCTGCAGATACGCAGTATTTT.

The rearrangement uses TRBV12-3 or TRBV12-4 and TRBJ2-5, with 13 bases matching TRBD2. The CDR3 is made up of 20 amino acids. Trimming took 6 bases from V and 3 from J; bases not matched to a gene: 19. This chain's CDR3 is CASSPRHTFGTSGTKETQYF. The CDR3 DNA reads TGTGCCAGCAGCCCCCGTCACACATTCGGGACTAGCGGGACAAAAGAGACCCAGTACTTC.

This clonotype was recorded many times. Here the CDR3 DNA reads TGCAGCGTCCCGGTGCGGGGCTACTACAATGAGCAGTTCTTC. Its protein product is CSVPVRGYYNEQFF. This chain joins TRBV29-1 and TRBJ2-1, with D possibly matching TRBD2 (6 bases). V lost 6 bases and J lost 3, with 15 bases in between. Germline loops: CDR1 SQVTM, CDR2 ANQGSEA. The CDR3 is 14 amino acids.

In its sample, this clonotype was seen many times. This sequence joins TRBV11-2 and TRBJ1-5, with D uncertain. CDR3 size: 14 residues. Germline CDR1 SGHAT, CDR2 FQNNGV. V was shortened by 3 bases and J by 1 base, with 7 bases between the two germline ends. The CDR3 nucleotides are TGTGCCAGCAGCTTGGGCATCAGCAATCAGCCCCAGCATTTT. The encoded protein is CASSLGISNQPQHF.

The sample holds many counts of this clonotype. The chain carries TRBV12-3 or TRBV12-4 and TRBJ1-4; D is unresolved. This CDR3 is built from 15 residues. The V end was cut by 5 bases, the J end by 8 bases, with 18 bases between. The CDR3 region has the DNA TGTGCCAGCAGTCTGTCCGTCCTGGGAGCCGAAAAACTGTTTTTT. It translates to CASSLSVLGAEKLFF.

This clonotype was seen only a few times. The chain employs TRBV7-9 and TRBJ2-7; D remains unclear. CDR3 length: 14 residues. V dropped 4 bases and J dropped 5 bases, with 15 bases sitting between them. The V gene's germline CDR1 is SEHNR and CDR2 FQNEAQ (reference sequence). CDR3 bases: TGTGCCAGCAGCTCCCAGGAAGGATTGAACGAGCAGTACTTC. Its translation is CASSSQEGLNEQYF.

This clonotype has just a few counts. The chain joins TRBV6-4 to TRBJ2-3; TRBD2 matches 11 bases. CDR3 length: 15 residues. V dropped 2 bases and J dropped 4; count of bases not matched to a gene: 2. Germline V gene sequence: CDR1 MRHNA, CDR2 SNTAGT. The CDR3 is CASSDLAGGPDTQYF. CDR3 sequence (DNA): TGTGCCAGCAGTGACCTAGCGGGAGGCCCAGATACGCAGTATTTT.

In this sample, this clonotype turned up many times. CDR3 region: CASSAGGEQFF. The DNA of the CDR3 is TGTGCCAGCAGCGCTGGGGGCGAGCAGTTCTTC. V and J are TRBV2 and TRBJ2-1; tentative D call: TRBD1 (6 bases). V lost 6 bases and J 10 bases, leaving 10 bases between the germline ends. The germline V gene encodes CDR1 SNHLY and CDR2 FYNNEI. The CDR3 loop spans 11 amino acids.

This rearrangement joins TRBV4-1 to TRBJ1-5, with D possibly being TRBD1 (5 bases). V was cut by 3 bases and J by 3 bases, with 12 bases left in between. This CDR3 contains 15 residues. Germline CDR1 and CDR2: MGHRA and YSYEKL. CDR3 loop: CASSHLDTYNQPQHF. The CDR3 DNA reads TGCGCCAGCAGCCACCTGGACACTTACAATCAGCCCCAGCATTTT.

The V gene is TRBV11-1, the J gene TRBJ2-1, with 7 bases fitting TRBD2. The CDR3 contains 18 residues. CDR1 and CDR2 (germline): SGHAT, FQDESV (reference sequence). The junction had 8 bases not matched to a gene; V was cut back by 0 bases and J by 0 bases. The CDR3 sequence is CASSLAGRAQSSYNEQFF. Here the CDR3 DNA reads TGTGCCAGCAGCTTAGCAGGGAGGGCCCAGAGCTCCTACAATGAGCAGTTCTTC.

This clonotype was detected ten times or more. The DNA is omitted, as the CDR3 cannot be located on it reliably, and the CDR3 follows TCRdb's listing. The chain recombines TRBV27 with TRBJ1-5; TRBD1 is the table's D call and was not checked against the DNA. Germline values: CDR1 MNHEY, CDR2 SMNVEV (reference sequence). Counting both end residues, the CDR3 totals 13 amino acids. The CDR3 region is CASSFGAGQPQHF.

This clonotype has more than one count but fewer than ten. This chain joins TRBV20-1 and TRBJ1-3, with D uncertain. The CDR3 runs to 11 residues. The V and J ends lost 1 base and 8 bases respectively, with 6 bases between them. Germline assignment: CDR1 DFQATT and CDR2 SNEGSKA (reference sequence). The CDR3 protein is CSARGVDTIYF. The CDR3 DNA reads TGCAGTGCTAGAGGGGTGGACACCATATATTTT.

The CDR3 protein is CASSLGGRLFYNEQFF. CDR3 DNA: TGCGCCAGCAGCTTGGGCGGGAGGTTGTTCTACAATGAGCAGTTCTTC. The chain is built from TRBV5-1 and TRBJ2-1; 8 bases are a match to TRBD2. The germline V gene encodes CDR1 SGHRS and CDR2 YFSETQ. The CDR3 sequence is 16 residues long. V lost 0 bases to trimming and J lost 3 bases; unmatched junction nucleotides: 5.

The J gene is TRBJ1-2, the V gene TRBV6-5; D gene unclear. Trimming shortened V by 0 bases and J by 8 bases, and 16 bases separated the two germline ends. The germline CDR1 and CDR2 sequences are MNHEY and SVGAGI. The CDR3 has 15 residues. This chain's CDR3 is CASSYSDGPRRGYTF. In nucleotides, the CDR3 is TGTGCCAGCAGTTACTCTGACGGCCCTCGGAGAGGCTACACCTTC.

The chain combines TRBV28 with TRBJ2-1; TRBD1 agrees at 7 bases. The CDR3 is made up of 14 amino acids. V was clipped by 1 base and J by 6 bases; unmatched bases: 3. Germline lookup yields CDR1 MDHEN and CDR2 SYDVKM. This CDR3 reads CASSLLTGSNEQFF. The CDR3 nucleotides are TGTGCCAGCAGTTTATTGACAGGGAGCAATGAGCAGTTCTTC.

This clonotype has a count of ten or more. The chain uses TRBV18 and TRBJ1-1; the match to TRBD1 covers 10 bases. Germline CDR1 is KGHSH and CDR2 is LQKENI. V lost 4 bases and J lost 4; bases outside the gene matches: 6. The CDR3 runs 15 residues. CDR3 loop: CASSRDRGTGTEAFF. The CDR3 bases are TGTGCCAGCTCACGGGACAGGGGAACGGGCACTGAAGCTTTCTTT. The full variable domain, with the rest looked up from reference TRBV18 and TRBJ1-1, is NAGVMQNPRHLVRRRGQEARLRCSPMKGHSHVYWYRQLPEEGLKFMVYLQKENIIDESGMPKERFSAEFPKEGPSILRIQQVVRGDSAAYFCASSRDRGTGTEAFFGQGTRLTVV.

The chain links TRBV7-2 to TRBJ2-7; possibly TRBD2 for D (5 bases). CDR3 length: 16 residues. Germline V gene lookup returns CDR1 SGHTA and CDR2 FQGNSA. The V end was cut by 1 base, the J end by 4 bases, with 17 bases between. CDR3 in amino acids: CASSLGGSTGKYEQYF. The CDR3 coding sequence is TGTGCCAGCAGCTTAGGAGGGTCGACCGGGAAATACGAGCAGTACTTC.

The CDR3 nucleotides are TGCAGTGCCTTAAAATGGGAACCGCTGGGTCCCCAGCATTTT. It codes for CSALKWEPLGPQHF. The chain is built from TRBV20-1 and TRBJ1-5; D call uncertain. V was clipped by 6 bases and J by 10 bases, with 22 bases between them. The CDR3 extends over 14 amino acids. Germline lookup yields CDR1 DFQATT and CDR2 SNEGSKA (reference sequence).

This clonotype came up a few times. This rearrangement joins TRBV7-6 to TRBJ2-7, with a weak D call TRBD1 (5 bases). CDR3 length: 14 residues. The germline CDR1 and CDR2 sequences are SGHVS and FNYEAQ. V lost 5 bases, J lost 6 bases, and 17 bases lay in between. The CDR3, as DNA: TGTGCCAGCAGCCTGGACACTTCTGGGGCCGAGCAGTACTTC. This translates into CASSLDTSGAEQYF.

This clonotype appeared many times. The J gene is TRBJ2-4, the V gene TRBV27; TRBD1 matches 10 bases. The V and J ends lost 5 bases and 1 base, in that order; junction bases with no gene match: 5. The germline gives CDR1 MNHEY, CDR2 SMNVEV (reference sequence). This CDR3 spans 16 amino acids. The CDR3 sequence: CASSDPGQGAKNIQYF. Here the CDR3 DNA reads TGTGCCAGCAGTGACCCGGGACAGGGGGCCAAAAACATTCAGTACTTC.

At least ten counts were recorded for this clonotype. As DNA, the CDR3 is TGTGCCAGCAGCTTTGCGGGACTAGGGGATACGCAGTATTTT. Its protein is CASSFAGLGDTQYF. The chain couples TRBV7-2 to TRBJ2-3; 8 bases match TRBD2. The CDR3 runs 14 residues. The germline gives CDR1 SGHTA, CDR2 FQGNSA. V lost 3 bases, J lost 6 bases, and 5 bases stayed unmatched.

Only a few counts were recorded for this clonotype. The gene calls are TRBV2 and TRBJ1-5, with D perhaps matching TRBD1 (5 bases). This CDR3 region has 13 residues. With 6 bases removed from V and 4 bases from J, the gap between germline ends came to 10 bases. Per germline, CDR1 SNHLY and CDR2 FYNNEI. The CDR3 here is CASRGGGNQPQHF. CDR3 DNA sequence: TGTGCCAGCAGGGGGGGAGGGAATCAGCCCCAGCATTTT.

This chain connects TRBV4-1 to TRBJ2-2; 7 bases agree with TRBD1. V shed 6 bases, J shed 4 bases, and the junction held 14 bases outside the gene matches. The CDR3 totals 17 residues. The germline V gene has CDR1 MGHRA and CDR2 YSYEKL. The CDR3: CASRDVVRGGLTGELFF. The CDR3 nucleotides are TGCGCCAGCAGGGACGTTGTGAGAGGGGGCCTCACCGGGGAGCTGTTTTTT.

This clonotype was counted at least ten times. This chain joins TRBV18 and TRBJ2-3; 10 nucleotides align to TRBD1. The junction had 9 bases not matched to a gene; V was cut back by 4 bases and J by 2 bases. CDR3 length: 17 residues. Germline V gene sequence: CDR1 KGHSH, CDR2 LQKENI. The CDR3 loop is CASSQTGTGVFTDTQYF. The CDR3 nucleotides are TGTGCCAGCTCACAGACCGGGACAGGGGTTTTCACAGATACGCAGTATTTT.

J is TRBJ2-1 and V is TRBV6-2 or TRBV6-3, with 11 bases fitting TRBD2. V was pared by 5 bases and J by 7 bases, with 7 bases of the junction left unmatched. Germline V gives CDR1 MNHEY, CDR2 SVGEGT. CDR3 length equals 15 residues. Here the CDR3 DNA reads TGTGCCAGCAGTCCGCGACTAGCGGGAAGAAATGAGCAGTTCTTC. It yields the protein CASSPRLAGRNEQFF.